The 18 T cell receptor beta chains listed next were all sequenced from one sample in a study of blood T cell repertoires in COVID-19. The table came from immunoSEQ multiplex PCR; TCRdb's copy has only in-frame clones and leaves some out. Of around 220,000 clones listed, around 86% are singletons. Material: peripheral blood. The origin of the receptors is a woman aged 50 to 65 with COVID-19, enrolled during active disease.

The J gene is TRBJ2-7, the V gene TRBV19; D gene unclear. This CDR3 contains 15 residues. CDR1 and CDR2 from the germline V gene are LNHDA and SQIVND (reference sequence). V lost 6 bases to trimming and J lost 1 base, with 16 bases between them. The CDR3 sequence: CASSVTGSQSYEQYF. CDR3 sequence (DNA): TGTGCCAGTAGCGTCACCGGGTCCCAATCCTACGAGCAGTACTTC.

V and J are TRBV27 and TRBJ1-4, with TRBD1 matching over 8 bases. The CDR3 runs to 16 residues. Germline CDR1 and CDR2: MNHEY and SMNVEV (reference sequence). The junction had 7 bases not matched to a gene; V was cut back by 0 bases and J by 7 bases. The CDR3: CASSLSRGRGSEKLFF. CDR3 in DNA: TGTGCCAGCAGTTTATCCAGGGGGCGAGGGAGTGAAAAACTGTTTTTT.

The CDR3 is CASRAQGEGYGYTF. CDR3 DNA: TGTGCCAGCAGAGCTCAGGGGGAAGGTTATGGCTACACCTTC. The V gene is TRBV27, the J gene TRBJ1-2; 7 bases map to TRBD1. From germline, CDR1 is MNHEY and CDR2 SMNVEV (reference sequence). J lost 5 bases, V lost 6 bases, and 9 bases had no gene match. The CDR3 loop spans 14 amino acids.

CDR3 DNA: TGTGCCAGTAGTATAGATCTCTCGACAGACGGTGGCTACACCTTC. As protein: CASSIDLSTDGGYTF. V gene TRBV19 combines with J gene TRBJ1-2; a weak D match, TRBD1 (5 bases). Per the germline V gene, CDR1 is LNHDA and CDR2 is SQIVND (reference sequence). The CDR3 runs to 15 residues. V lost 0 bases and J 7 bases, leaving 15 bases between the germline ends.

This rearrangement joins TRBV30 to TRBJ2-5; a weak D match, TRBD1 (6 bases). V was cut by 4 bases and J by 0 bases, with 12 bases left in between. The CDR3 extends over 14 amino acids. The germline gives CDR1 GTSNPN, CDR2 SVGIG (reference sequence). The CDR3 sequence is CAWTGDQNQETQYF. For the CDR3, the DNA is TGTGCCTGGACAGGGGACCAAAACCAAGAGACCCAGTACTTC.

V is TRBV9 and J is TRBJ2-3, with 7 bases matching TRBD2. Losses at the gene ends were 4 bases for V and 0 bases for J; bases not matched to a gene: 8. In germline, CDR1 is SGDLS, CDR2 YYNGEE. The CDR3 is made up of 16 amino acids. For the CDR3, the DNA is TGTGCCAGCAGCCCTCAAGGGCGGGGGAGCACAGATACGCAGTATTTT. As protein: CASSPQGRGSTDTQYF.

CDR3 in amino acids: CASSFLDRGGLYNEQFF. The DNA for the CDR3 is TGCGCCAGCAGCTTTTTGGACAGGGGAGGCCTCTACAATGAGCAGTTCTTC. The chain uses TRBV5-1 and TRBJ2-1; TRBD1 agrees at 9 bases. The CDR3 runs to 17 residues. V lost 2 bases and J lost 3; bases outside the gene matches: 9. Germline V lookup: CDR1 SGHRS, CDR2 YFSETQ.

This sequence joins TRBV30 and TRBJ2-1; D may be TRBD1 (6 bases). Germline loops: CDR1 GTSNPN, CDR2 SVGIG (reference sequence). This CDR3 is 11 amino acids long. Deletions cut 0 bases from V and 12 bases from J, with 9 bases between. In DNA form, the CDR3 reads TGTGCCTGGAGTGTCTCCAGGGGGCAGTTCTTC. It specifies CAWSVSRGQFF.

The DNA for the CDR3 is TGTGCCACCTACCGGGACATGGTGGATTCACCCCTCCACTTT. Translated, it gives CATYRDMVDSPLHF. V is TRBV6-6 and J is TRBJ1-6; perhaps TRBD1 as D (6 bases). The germline gives CDR1 MNHNY, CDR2 SVGAGI (reference sequence). Trimming left V 10 bases short and J 8 bases short, with 18 bases between. The CDR3 consists of 14 residues.

The J gene is TRBJ1-1, the V gene TRBV6-6; unclear D gene. This CDR3 comprises 16 residues. V was clipped by 6 bases and J by 0 bases, with 17 bases between them. In germline, CDR1 is MNHNY, CDR2 SVGAGI (reference sequence). The CDR3 loop reads CASSRNRGELNTEAFF. DNA for the CDR3: TGTGCCAGCAGCCGAAATCGGGGAGAGTTGAACACTGAAGCTTTCTTT.

The V call is TRBV10-3, the J call TRBJ2-1; D possibly corresponds to TRBD2 (6 bases). Germline-derived CDR1 and CDR2 are ENHRY and SYGVKD. This CDR3 comprises 15 residues. Trimming left V 1 base short and J 7 bases short, with 14 bases between. CDR3 residues: CAISELGIGGNEQFF. For the CDR3, the DNA is TGTGCCATCAGTGAGTTGGGCATTGGGGGGAATGAGCAGTTCTTC.

This chain links TRBV27 with TRBJ2-7; TRBD2 agrees at 9 bases. This CDR3 is built from 15 residues. Losses at the gene ends were 6 bases for V and 4 bases for J; bases not matched to a gene: 10. CDR1 MNHEY and CDR2 SMNVEV come from the germline V gene (reference sequence). CDR3 nucleotides: TGTGCCAGCAGCCCGCGGGGGGGCCTCTCGTACGAGCAGTACGTC. It is translated as CASSPRGGLSYEQYV.

This sequence joins TRBV19 and TRBJ1-4; D gene uncertain. Trimming left V 4 bases short and J 0 bases short, with 12 bases between. The CDR3 is 16 residues long. Per the germline V gene, CDR1 is LNHDA and CDR2 is SQIVND (reference sequence). For the CDR3, the DNA is TGTGCCAGTAGTAAACGGTCCGGGACAACTAATGAAAAACTGTTTTTT. Translated, it gives CASSKRSGTTNEKLFF. Combining the CDR3 with reference TRBV19 and TRBJ1-4 gives the whole variable domain DGGITQSPKYLFRKEGQNVTLSCEQNLNHDAMYWYRQDPGQGLRLIYYSQIVNDFQKGDIAEGYSVSREKKESFPLTVTSAQKNPTAFYLCASSKRSGTTNEKLFFGSGTQLSVL.

This clone has only a few counts. The chain couples TRBV6-5 to TRBJ2-7, with 7 bases lining up with TRBD1. Trimming at V came to 8 bases and at J to 5 bases, leaving 9 bases not matched to a gene. The length of the CDR3 is 13 residues. Germline values: CDR1 MNHEY, CDR2 SVGAGI. This CDR3 is CASAYATGDEQYF. The CDR3 DNA follows: TGTGCCAGCGCTTACGCAACAGGGGACGAGCAGTACTTC.

The chain uses TRBV6-2 or TRBV6-3 and TRBJ2-7; D remains unclear. The CDR3 loop spans 12 amino acids. Looked up from germline, CDR1 is MNHEY and CDR2 is SVGEGT. With 2 bases removed from V and 5 bases from J, the gap between germline ends came to 7 bases. CDR3 sequence: CASSYEPHEQYV. For the CDR3, the DNA is TGTGCCAGCAGTTACGAGCCCCACGAGCAGTACGTC.

This chain joins TRBV5-1 and TRBJ2-1; TRBD2 is a possible D gene (6 bases). CDR1 and CDR2 from the germline V gene are SGHRS and YFSETQ. The length of the CDR3 is 14 residues. Trimming pared 0 bases from V and 7 bases from J, leaving 11 bases between. The CDR3 region has the DNA TGCGCCAGCAGCTTGGTGAAGGGAGGTAATGAGCAGTTCTTC. It codes for CASSLVKGGNEQFF.

The rearrangement joins TRBV28 to TRBJ2-7, with a tentative D call TRBD2 (5 bases). The germline gives CDR1 MDHEN, CDR2 SYDVKM. The CDR3 consists of 17 residues. V was shortened by 5 bases and J by 3 bases, with 23 bases between the two germline ends. CDR3 amino acids: CASSDAGEPTLGYEQYF. The CDR3 DNA reads as TGTGCCAGCAGTGACGCCGGGGAACCTACCCTGGGCTACGAGCAGTACTTC.

The chain links TRBV24-1 to TRBJ2-2; 8 nucleotides line up with TRBD2. This CDR3 region has 16 residues. Germline CDR1 is KGHDR and CDR2 is SFDVKD. Losses at the gene ends were 0 bases for V and 3 bases for J; bases not matched to a gene: 2. For the CDR3, the DNA is TGTGCCACCAGTGATTTGCCCGGGAGGGACACCGGGGAGCTGTTTTTT. Encoded protein: CATSDLPGRDTGELFF.